Below are 7 T cell receptor beta chains sequenced from a single sample in a study of neurological immune-mediated disorders. TCRdb re-called the 5' RACE reads with MiXCR, one entry per CDR3 protein. The table records 72,000 or so distinct CDR3 sequences, 17% of them present only once. Specimen: PBMCs. Receptor source: a woman in her thirties or forties in good health.

There are a few counts of this clonotype. The chain has TRBV15 and TRBJ2-5; D is uncertain. From germline, CDR1 is LNHNV and CDR2 YYDKDF (reference sequence). Trimming removed 3 bases from V and 4 bases from J, with 12 bases in between. This CDR3 contains 14 residues. CDR3 nucleotides: TGTGCCACCAGCAGGAAGTTCGCCGGAGAGACCCAGTACTTC. This encodes CATSRKFAGETQYF.

V is TRBV3-1 and J is TRBJ2-1, with 8 bases fitting TRBD2. Per the germline V gene, CDR1 is LGHDT and CDR2 is YNNKEL (reference sequence). This CDR3 region has 14 residues. Trimming cost V 3 bases and J 9 bases; bases outside gene matches: 7. DNA of the CDR3: TGTGCCAGCAGCCATGGGGGACTAGTGGGTGAGCAGTTCTTC. The encoded protein is CASSHGGLVGEQFF.

This clonotype came up a few times. V usage is TRBV5-1 and J usage is TRBJ2-3; the D gene is possibly TRBD2 (7 bases). The CDR3 has 13 residues. V was trimmed by 4 bases and J by 4 bases, leaving 10 bases between them. Germline V CDR1 and CDR2: SGHRS, YFSETQ. The CDR3 loop is CASSGGAADTQYF. Here the CDR3 DNA reads TGCGCCAGCAGCGGGGGGGCCGCAGATACGCAGTATTTT. The entire variable domain, with the rest obtained from reference TRBV5-1 and TRBJ2-3, is as follows: KAGVTQTPRYLIKTRGQQVTLSCSPISGHRSVSWYQQTPGQGLQFLFEYFSETQRNKGNFPGRFSGRQFSNSRSEMNVSTLELGDSALYLCASSGGAADTQYFGPGTRLTVL.

The J gene is TRBJ2-1, the V gene TRBV5-1; TRBD1 or TRBD2 may be the D gene (5 bases each). Germline V gene sequence: CDR1 SGHRS, CDR2 YFSETQ. This CDR3 comprises 15 residues. Trimming took 4 bases from V and 4 from J, leaving 15 bases between them. The DNA of the CDR3 is TGCGCCAGCAGCCCTACCGGGGACCCATACAATGAGCAGTTCTTC. It codes for CASSPTGDPYNEQFF.

In this sample, this clonotype turned up many times. The chain has TRBV6-1 and TRBJ1-2; 10 positions agree with TRBD1. The CDR3 loop spans 17 amino acids. With 4 bases clipped from V and 2 bases from J, the junction kept 10 bases outside the gene matches. Per the germline V gene, CDR1 is MNHNS and CDR2 is SASEGT. The CDR3 here is CASSVPYGTGANYGYTF. CDR3 DNA sequence: TGTGCCAGCAGTGTGCCGTACGGGACAGGGGCAAACTATGGCTACACCTTC.

This clonotype was picked up many times. The V gene is TRBV9, the J gene TRBJ2-1; no clear D gene. Trimming stripped 4 bases from V and 9 bases from J, with 14 bases between. The CDR3 totals 13 residues. CDR1 and CDR2 from the germline V gene are SGDLS and YYNGEE. The CDR3 protein is CASSRGPLGEQFF. In DNA form, the CDR3 reads TGTGCCAGCAGCCGCGGACCTCTGGGTGAGCAGTTCTTC.

In its sample, this clonotype was seen many times. This chain links TRBV4-1 with TRBJ1-1; no clear D gene. Germline CDR1 and CDR2: MGHRA and YSYEKL. Trimming left V 0 bases short and J 7 bases short, with 12 bases between. This CDR3 comprises 14 residues. CDR3 DNA sequence: TGCGCCAGCAGCCAAGAAGGCGGCGGCCGTGAAGCTTTCTTT. It encodes CASSQEGGGREAFF.